This T cell receptor beta chain comes out of a study of blood T cell repertoires in COVID-19. At the level of the study: Spain, Italy and the United States supplied samples that represented acute and convalescent COVID-19. T cells, B-cell-depleted T cells, or PBMCs supplied cDNA or gDNA.

In the authors' workflow: For nucleated cells, counts were estimated from reference gene primer amplification. Data came from immunoSEQ multiplex PCR; TCRdb stores just in-frame clones and leaves some out. That table gives V, J and clone size, and the DNA gave D and trimming. The sample consists of approximately 49,000 clones, approximately 85% of them appearing once. The CDR3 is 16 residues long. V was clipped by 2 bases and J by 6 bases; unmatched bases: 11. Germline loops: CDR1 SNHLY, CDR2 FYNNEI. The chain is built from TRBV2 and TRBJ2-5, with TRBD2 matching over 8 bases. The sequence derives from a human donor with acute or convalescent COVID-19. The donor label of this sample is uncertain. The source material was peripheral blood. The CDR3 spells CASSETGLGPRKTQYF. CDR3 nucleotide sequence: TGTGCCAGCAGTGAAACGGGACTAGGCCCGAGAAAGACCCAGTACTTC.